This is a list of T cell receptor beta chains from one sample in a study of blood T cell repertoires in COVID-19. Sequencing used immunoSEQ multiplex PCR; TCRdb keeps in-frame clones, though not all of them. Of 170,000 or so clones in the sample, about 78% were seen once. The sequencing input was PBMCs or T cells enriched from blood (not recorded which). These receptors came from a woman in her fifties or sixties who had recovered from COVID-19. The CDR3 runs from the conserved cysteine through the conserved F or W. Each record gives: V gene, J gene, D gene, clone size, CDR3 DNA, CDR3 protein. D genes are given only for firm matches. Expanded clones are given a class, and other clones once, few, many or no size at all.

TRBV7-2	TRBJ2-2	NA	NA	TGTGCCAGCAGCTTAGGGTTTCAGAGGACCGGGGAGCTGTTTTTT	CASSLGFQRTGELFF
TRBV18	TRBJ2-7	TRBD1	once	TGTGCCAGCTCATCGGACAGGGGGACGAACGAGCAGTACTTC	CASSSDRGTNEQYF
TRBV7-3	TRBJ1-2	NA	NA	TGTGCCAGCAGCCCTCCTGGGACATTTTCGTATGGCTACACCTTC	CASSPPGTFSYGYTF
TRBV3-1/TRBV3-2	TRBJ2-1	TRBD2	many	TGTGCCAGCGCACTAGCGGGAGGTGCGAATGAGCAGTTCTTC	CASALAGGANEQFF
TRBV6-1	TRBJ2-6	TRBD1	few	TGTGCCAGCAGTGAAGGGGACAGGTATTCTGGGGCCAACGTCCTGACTTTC	CASSEGDRYSGANVLTF
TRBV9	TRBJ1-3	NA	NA	TGTGCCAGCAGCGTAGAACAGATTCCTGGAAACACCATATATTTT	CASSVEQIPGNTIYF
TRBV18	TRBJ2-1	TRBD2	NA	TGTGCCAGCTCACCCTACCGGACTAGCGGGAGCTCCTACAATGAGCAGTTCTTC	CASSPYRTSGSSYNEQFF
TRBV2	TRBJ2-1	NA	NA	TGTGCCAGCAGTTCCGACTCCACCGACAATGAGCAGTTCTTC	CASSSDSTDNEQFF
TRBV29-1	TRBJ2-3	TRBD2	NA	TGCAGCACCTCCCGGGGGGATCGCACAGATACGCAGTATTTT	CSTSRGDRTDTQYF
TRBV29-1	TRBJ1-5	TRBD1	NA	TGCAGCGTGGGGACCGGGACAGGCCATCAGCCCCAGCATTTT	CSVGTGTGHQPQHF
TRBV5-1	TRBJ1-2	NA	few	TGCGCCAGCAGCTTGGCCCAAGGGGCTGGAGGCTACACCTTC	CASSLAQGAGGYTF
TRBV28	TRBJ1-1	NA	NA	TGTGCCAGCAGCTCTCGTTGGGCGCGAGGGACTGAAGCTTTCTTT	CASSSRWARGTEAFF
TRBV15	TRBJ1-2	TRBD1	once	TGTGCCACCAGTCCCCAGGGGGCTGACTATGGCTACACCTTC	CATSPQGADYGYTF
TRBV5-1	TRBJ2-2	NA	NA	TGCGCCAGCAGCTTGCGGGGGAGCAGCGCCGGGGAGCTGTTTTTT	CASSLRGSSAGELFF
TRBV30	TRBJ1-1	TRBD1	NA	TGTGCCTGGATCGAACAGGGGTTCACTGAAGCTTTCTTT	CAWIEQGFTEAFF
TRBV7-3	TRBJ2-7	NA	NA	TGTGCCAGCAGCTTAAGGTTCTCCGTCCAGGGTCCCTTCTACGAGCAGTACTTC	CASSLRFSVQGPFYEQYF
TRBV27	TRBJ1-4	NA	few	TGTGCCAGCAGTCCCCGGGAAAATGAAAAACTGTTTTTT	CASSPRENEKLFF
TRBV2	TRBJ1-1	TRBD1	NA	TGTGCCAGCAGCTCAACCCCGGGACAGACTGAAGCTTTCTTT	CASSSTPGQTEAFF
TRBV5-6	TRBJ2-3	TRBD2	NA	TGTGCCAGCAGCTTCCTAAGCGGGAGGGCCGGGGATACGCAGTATTTT	CASSFLSGRAGDTQYF
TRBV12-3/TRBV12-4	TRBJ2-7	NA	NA	TGTGCCAGCAGCAATCAGGGCTACGAGCAGTACTTC	CASSNQGYEQYF
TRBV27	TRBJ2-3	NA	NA	TGTGCCACCCGACGCCATCCTAAAGAGGGAACAGATACGCAGTATTTT	CATRRHPKEGTDTQYF
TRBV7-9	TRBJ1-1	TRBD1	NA	TGTGCCAGCAGCGCCCTTCGACAGGGCGGCACTGAAGCTTTCTTT	CASSALRQGGTEAFF
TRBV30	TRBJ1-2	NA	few	TGTGCCTGGAGTGTATGGGGGCTACATGGCTACACCTTC	CAWSVWGLHGYTF
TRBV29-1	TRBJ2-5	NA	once	TGCAGCGTTGAAGGCTCAGCGGAACTCCAAGAGACCCAGTACTTC	CSVEGSAELQETQYF
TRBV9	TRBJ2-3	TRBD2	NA	TGTGCCAGCACCCCCGGGATGGCTAGCGGAAGAGATACGCAGTATTTT	CASTPGMASGRDTQYF
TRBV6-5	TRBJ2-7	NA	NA	TGTGCCAGCAGTTACAGAGACAGCTACGAGCAGTACTTC	CASSYRDSYEQYF
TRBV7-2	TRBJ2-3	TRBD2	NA	TGTGCCAGCAGCCGTTCTAGCGGAGATGATACGCAGTATTTT	CASSRSSGDDTQYF
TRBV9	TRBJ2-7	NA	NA	TGTGCCAGCAGCGTAGAGTTAGCCCCTCTCAACGAGCAGTACTTC	CASSVELAPLNEQYF
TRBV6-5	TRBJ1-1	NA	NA	TGTGCCAGCATTAATACAGGGTGGACTGAAGCTTTCTTT	CASINTGWTEAFF
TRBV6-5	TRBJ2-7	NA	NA	TGTGCCAGCAGTTTCCAGGGCGGTTCCTACGAGCAGTACTTC	CASSFQGGSYEQYF
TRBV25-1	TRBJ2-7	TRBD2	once	TGTGCCAGCAGTGAGGGACTAACGACGGGGGAGCAGTACTTC	CASSEGLTTGEQYF
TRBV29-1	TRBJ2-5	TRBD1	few	TGCAGCGCCGAGAAAGGGACAGGGAGAGGAAAATCCCAAGAGACCCAGTACTTC	CSAEKGTGRGKSQETQYF
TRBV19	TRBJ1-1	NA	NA	TGTGCCAGTAGTATAGTGAACAGGGAAACTGAAGCTTTCTTT	CASSIVNRETEAFF
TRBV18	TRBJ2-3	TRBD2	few	TGTGCCAGCTCACCAAGGAGTCCGGGAGGGCCGACAGATACGCAGTATTTT	CASSPRSPGGPTDTQYF
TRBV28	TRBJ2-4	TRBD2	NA	TGTGCCAGCGGGACTAGCGGGAGGGTGTGGTACTTC	CASGTSGRVWYF
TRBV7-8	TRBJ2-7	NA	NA	TGTGCCAGCAGCGTCAGGAGGGACAGCCTGTACGAGCAGTACTTC	CASSVRRDSLYEQYF
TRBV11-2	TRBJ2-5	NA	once	TGTGCCAGCAGCTTACAGGGTTTAGGCTATGCGGTTGAGACCCAGTACTTC	CASSLQGLGYAVETQYF
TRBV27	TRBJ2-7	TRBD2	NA	TGTGCCAGCAGTTTATCGACTAGCCACGAGCAGTACTTC	CASSLSTSHEQYF
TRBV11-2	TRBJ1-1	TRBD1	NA	TGTGCCAGCAGCGCAGACAGGGGAGGCGCTGAAGCTTTCTTT	CASSADRGGAEAFF
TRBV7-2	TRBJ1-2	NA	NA	TGTGCCAGCAGAGCTGCCGGGAGCCCCTATGGCTACACCTTC	CASRAAGSPYGYTF
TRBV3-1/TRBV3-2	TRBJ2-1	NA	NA	TGTGCCAGCAGCCACAGGGAAAGCTCCTACAATGAGCAGTTCTTC	CASSHRESSYNEQFF
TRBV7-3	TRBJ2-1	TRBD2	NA	TGTGCCAGCAGCCAACTAGCGGGAGTGTACAATGAGCAGTTCTTC	CASSQLAGVYNEQFF
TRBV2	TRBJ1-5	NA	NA	TGTGCCAGCAGCCTCAGGGATCAGCCCCAGCATTTT	CASSLRDQPQHF
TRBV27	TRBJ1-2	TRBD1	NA	TGTGCCAGCAGCCCCGGGAGCAGGGGGCGAGGCTACACCTTC	CASSPGSRGRGYTF
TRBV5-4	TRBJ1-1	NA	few	TGTGCCAGCAGCTTGGTTCAGGGGAGTTTCTCGGAAGCTTTCTTT	CASSLVQGSFSEAFF
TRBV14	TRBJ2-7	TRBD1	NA	TGTGCCAGCAGCCGCCGTCTGGGACAGGCCCATCTCGAGCAGTACTTC	CASSRRLGQAHLEQYF
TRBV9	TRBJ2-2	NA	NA	TGTGCCAGCACCAGCGTTGGGGACTGGCGGAAGAACACCGGGGAGCTGTTTTTT	CASTSVGDWRKNTGELFF